Listed below are T cell receptor beta chains from one sample, sequenced in a study of T cell clones after liver transplantation. Produced via immunoSEQ multiplex PCR; TCRdb's table is partial and in-frame only. Of tens of thousands of clones listed, more than 85% are singletons. The sample consisted of CD4+ T cells from blood, taken about 26 months after liver transplant. The receptors originated from a human patient who received a liver transplant. The graft donor may have contributed some T cells. The CDR3 runs from the conserved cysteine through the conserved F or W. Fields, in order: J gene, V gene, clone size, D gene, CDR3 DNA, CDR3 protein. The D gene is left open where the match is weak. Clone size is stated in some rows and not others, as once, few, many or a class when expanded.

j_gene: TRBJ2-4
v_gene: TRBV30
abundance: -
d_gene: -
CDR3nt: TGTGCCTGGAGTCGAGGGGGAACCAAAAACATTCAGTACTTC
CDR3aa: CAWSRGGTKNIQYF

j_gene: TRBJ2-7
v_gene: TRBV18
abundance: -
d_gene: -
CDR3nt: TGTGCCAGCTCACCGGGAACTCCGGGGATGGGTGAGCAGTACTTC
CDR3aa: CASSPGTPGMGEQYF

j_gene: TRBJ2-1
v_gene: TRBV5-1
abundance: -
d_gene: TRBD1
CDR3nt: TGCGCCAGCAGGTGGACAGGGGTCAATGAGCAGTTCTTC
CDR3aa: CASRWTGVNEQFF

j_gene: TRBJ1-2
v_gene: TRBV9
abundance: -
d_gene: TRBD1
CDR3nt: TGTGCCAGCAGCGTCCGGACCACAGGGGGCAACTATGGCTACACCTTC
CDR3aa: CASSVRTTGGNYGYTF

j_gene: TRBJ2-3
v_gene: TRBV4-2
abundance: -
d_gene: -
CDR3nt: TGTGCCAGCAGCCAAGATGGGCCGAGGGGAGATACGCAGTATTTT
CDR3aa: CASSQDGPRGDTQYF

j_gene: TRBJ2-7
v_gene: TRBV14
abundance: -
d_gene: -
CDR3nt: TGTGCCAGCAGCCAAGAACCGCCGGGTCGTAGAATGTCCCAACGATACGAGCAGTACTTC
CDR3aa: CASSQEPPGRRMSQRYEQYF

j_gene: TRBJ1-2
v_gene: TRBV6-1
abundance: -
d_gene: -
CDR3nt: TGTGCCAGCAGTGCGAGTCCTGAGGGGTACTATGGCTACACCTTC
CDR3aa: CASSASPEGYYGYTF

j_gene: TRBJ2-5
v_gene: TRBV6-5
abundance: -
d_gene: -
CDR3nt: TGTGCCAGCAGTTACTCGATGCTGAGACAAGAGACCCAGTACTTC
CDR3aa: CASSYSMLRQETQYF

j_gene: TRBJ2-2
v_gene: TRBV5-1
abundance: -
d_gene: TRBD2
CDR3nt: TGCGCCAGCAGCTCGACTAGCGGGAGTTCCGGGGAGCTGTTTTTT
CDR3aa: CASSSTSGSSGELFF

j_gene: TRBJ2-1
v_gene: TRBV11-3
abundance: -
d_gene: -
CDR3nt: TGTGCCAGCAGCTTAGCGGGGGAAAATGAGCAGTTCTTC
CDR3aa: CASSLAGENEQFF

j_gene: TRBJ2-3
v_gene: TRBV6-1
abundance: -
d_gene: -
CDR3nt: TGTGCCAGCATGTTATCGGTGGGAAAGACAGATACGCAGTATTTT
CDR3aa: CASMLSVGKTDTQYF

j_gene: TRBJ1-5
v_gene: TRBV2
abundance: -
d_gene: -
CDR3nt: TGTGCCAGCCAGGGTCCGTTTAGCAATCAGCCCCAGCATTTT
CDR3aa: CASQGPFSNQPQHF

j_gene: TRBJ2-1
v_gene: TRBV6-5
abundance: -
d_gene: -
CDR3nt: TGTGCCAGCAGCACCAACCATGGGGACAATGAGCAGTTCTTC
CDR3aa: CASSTNHGDNEQFF

j_gene: TRBJ2-5
v_gene: TRBV11-2
abundance: -
d_gene: TRBD1
CDR3nt: TGTGCCAGCAGCTTAGGATTGGTTCCTCGACAGGGGGCGGTCGAGACCCAGTACTTC
CDR3aa: CASSLGLVPRQGAVETQYF

j_gene: TRBJ1-1
v_gene: TRBV2
abundance: -
d_gene: -
CDR3nt: TGTGCCAGCGACAGCGCTGGGAACACTGAAGCTTTCTTT
CDR3aa: CASDSAGNTEAFF

j_gene: TRBJ2-1
v_gene: TRBV28
abundance: -
d_gene: -
CDR3nt: TGTGCCAGCAGTTCAACGGGAGCCCCCTACAATGAGCAGTTCTTC
CDR3aa: CASSSTGAPYNEQFF

j_gene: TRBJ1-1
v_gene: TRBV28
abundance: -
d_gene: -
CDR3nt: TGTGCCAGCAGTACCCCGGGTGGAGGGCGTACTGAAGCTTTCTTT
CDR3aa: CASSTPGGGRTEAFF

j_gene: TRBJ1-1
v_gene: TRBV6-6
abundance: few
d_gene: -
CDR3nt: TGTGCCAGCCGGTCAGATATGAACACTGAAGCTTTCTTT
CDR3aa: CASRSDMNTEAFF

j_gene: TRBJ2-5
v_gene: TRBV7-9
abundance: -
d_gene: TRBD2
CDR3nt: TGTGCCAGCAGCCTAGCGGGAGGGGAGACCCAGTACTTC
CDR3aa: CASSLAGGETQYF

j_gene: TRBJ2-6
v_gene: TRBV10-3
abundance: -
d_gene: TRBD1
CDR3nt: TGTGCCATCAGTGAGTCCACAGGGGCGGGCGGGGCCAACGTCCTGACTTTC
CDR3aa: CAISESTGAGGANVLTF

j_gene: TRBJ2-3
v_gene: TRBV9
abundance: -
d_gene: -
CDR3nt: TGTGCCAGCAGCGTAGGTTCCAGTAGCACAGATACGCAGTATTTT
CDR3aa: CASSVGSSSTDTQYF

j_gene: TRBJ2-1
v_gene: TRBV7-2
abundance: -
d_gene: -
CDR3nt: TGTGCCAGCGGATTCTACAATGAGCAGTTCTTC
CDR3aa: CASGFYNEQFF

j_gene: TRBJ2-3
v_gene: TRBV21-1
abundance: once
d_gene: -
CDR3nt: TGTGCCAGCAGCGCTCCCCGGGACTCCCCGGACAGGGCGAAAGATACGCAGTATTTT
CDR3aa: CASSAPRDSPDRAKDTQYF

j_gene: TRBJ2-3
v_gene: TRBV19
abundance: -
d_gene: TRBD2
CDR3nt: TGTGCCAGTAGGACTAGCGGGGGCACAGATACGCAGTATTTT
CDR3aa: CASRTSGGTDTQYF

j_gene: TRBJ1-4
v_gene: TRBV7-9
abundance: -
d_gene: -
CDR3nt: TGTGCCAGCAGCAGAGGCAGGGGTGGGGAAAAACTGTTTTTT
CDR3aa: CASSRGRGGEKLFF

j_gene: TRBJ2-6
v_gene: TRBV19
abundance: -
d_gene: -
CDR3nt: TGTGCCAGTAGTATGTCGGGTGCTGGGGCCAACGTCCTGACTTTC
CDR3aa: CASSMSGAGANVLTF

j_gene: TRBJ2-2
v_gene: TRBV18
abundance: -
d_gene: -
CDR3nt: TGTGCCAGCTCACCGGACAGACTTAACACCGGGGAGCTGTTTTTT
CDR3aa: CASSPDRLNTGELFF

j_gene: TRBJ2-3
v_gene: TRBV19
abundance: -
d_gene: TRBD2
CDR3nt: TGTGCCAGTAGTGTGGGACTAGCGGGGAGCACAGATACGCAGTATTTT
CDR3aa: CASSVGLAGSTDTQYF

j_gene: TRBJ2-1
v_gene: TRBV11-2
abundance: -
d_gene: -
CDR3nt: TGTGCCAGCAGCTACCGGGACGGACAGTCGTTCGATGAGCAGTTCTTC
CDR3aa: CASSYRDGQSFDEQFF

j_gene: TRBJ1-3
v_gene: TRBV27
abundance: -
d_gene: -
CDR3nt: TGTGCCAGCAGCCCCAGGGCGGGAAACACCATATATTTT
CDR3aa: CASSPRAGNTIYF

j_gene: TRBJ2-1
v_gene: TRBV19
abundance: -
d_gene: -
CDR3nt: TGTGCCAGTAGTCCCGTTAGTAATGAGCAGTTCTTC
CDR3aa: CASSPVSNEQFF

j_gene: TRBJ2-2
v_gene: TRBV2
abundance: -
d_gene: TRBD2
CDR3nt: TGTGCCAGCTCGAGGACTAGCGGGAGGGCCCTAGCCGGGGAGCTGTTTTTT
CDR3aa: CASSRTSGRALAGELFF

j_gene: TRBJ2-1
v_gene: TRBV11-2
abundance: -
d_gene: TRBD2
CDR3nt: TGTGCCAGCAGCTTGGACATAGCGGGAGCGGGGTTCTTC
CDR3aa: CASSLDIAGAGFF

j_gene: TRBJ2-3
v_gene: TRBV11-1
abundance: -
d_gene: TRBD1
CDR3nt: TGTGCCAGCAGCCCACCCCTCGGAGGAGACAGGGGATCCACAGATACGCAGTATTTT
CDR3aa: CASSPPLGGDRGSTDTQYF

j_gene: TRBJ1-1
v_gene: TRBV13
abundance: -
d_gene: -
CDR3nt: TGTGCCAGCAGCTTAGGCCGTGGAGATGAAGCTTTCTTT
CDR3aa: CASSLGRGDEAFF

j_gene: TRBJ2-1
v_gene: TRBV27
abundance: -
d_gene: TRBD1
CDR3nt: TGTGCCAGCAGTAAGGGACAGGGCTACAATGAGCAGTTCTTC
CDR3aa: CASSKGQGYNEQFF

j_gene: TRBJ2-4
v_gene: TRBV5-1
abundance: -
d_gene: -
CDR3nt: TGCGCCAGCCACATGGAGGGGTTAGCCAAAAACATTCAGTACTTC
CDR3aa: CASHMEGLAKNIQYF